This T cell receptor beta chain was found in a study of cytomegalovirus exposure and HLA in healthy donors. For the study at large: From donors who were HLA-typed, an early data release held approximately 84 million unique TCRs.

This clone was seen repeatedly, ten times or more. PCR amplification relied on 60 Vbeta primers (plus 13 Jbeta primers). Produced via immunoSEQ multiplex PCR; TCRdb's table is partial and in-frame only. The profile shows about 140,000 clones, around 73% of them singletons. The TCR comes from a woman aged 40-49 years in good health and CMV-seronegative. The sample was PBMCs.

The CDR3 coding sequence is TGTGCCAGCAGCTTAGCGGAAGGGGAGGGTGAAAAACTGTTTTTT. Translating gives CASSLAEGEGEKLFF. The chain joins TRBV7-6 to TRBJ1-4, with a possible D match to TRBD1 (5 bases). This CDR3 is 15 amino acids long. Trimming removed 0 bases at V and 7 bases at J, with 12 bases between. Germline CDR1 is SGHVS and CDR2 is FNYEAQ.